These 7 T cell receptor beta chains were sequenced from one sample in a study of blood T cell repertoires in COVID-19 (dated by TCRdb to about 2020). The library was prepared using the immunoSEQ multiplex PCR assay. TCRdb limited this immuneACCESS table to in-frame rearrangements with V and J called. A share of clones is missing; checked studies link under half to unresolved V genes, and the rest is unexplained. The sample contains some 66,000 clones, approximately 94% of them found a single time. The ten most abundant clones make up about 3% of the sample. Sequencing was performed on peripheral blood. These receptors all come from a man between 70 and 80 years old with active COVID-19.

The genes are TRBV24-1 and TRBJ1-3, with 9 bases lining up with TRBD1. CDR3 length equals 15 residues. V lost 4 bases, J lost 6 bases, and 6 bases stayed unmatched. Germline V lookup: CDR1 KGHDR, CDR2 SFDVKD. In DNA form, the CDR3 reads TGTGCCACCAGTGAGGGTGGGACAGGGTTAAACACCATATATTTT. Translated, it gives CATSEGGTGLNTIYF.

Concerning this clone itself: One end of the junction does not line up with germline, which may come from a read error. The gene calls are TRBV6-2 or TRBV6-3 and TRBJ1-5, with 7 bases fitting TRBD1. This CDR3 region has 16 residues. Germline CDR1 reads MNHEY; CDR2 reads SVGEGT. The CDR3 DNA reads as TGTGCCAGCAGTTATGGGACAGCTGAGGGCAATCGGCCCCAGCATTTT. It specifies CASSYGTAEGNRPQHF.

CDR3 in DNA: TGTGCCAGCAGCACCTCCGGGATAGCGGGAAACACCGGGGAGCTGTTTTTT. It specifies CASSTSGIAGNTGELFF. This chain joins TRBV7-2 and TRBJ2-2, with TRBD2 matching 8 bases. With 5 bases clipped from V and 2 bases from J, the junction kept 10 bases outside the gene matches. The germline V gene encodes CDR1 SGHTA and CDR2 FQGNSA. The CDR3 spans 17 residues.

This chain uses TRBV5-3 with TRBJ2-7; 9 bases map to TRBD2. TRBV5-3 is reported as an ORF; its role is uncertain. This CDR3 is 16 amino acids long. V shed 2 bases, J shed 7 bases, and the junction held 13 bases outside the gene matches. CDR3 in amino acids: CARSFPVGLAPGEQYV. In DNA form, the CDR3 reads TGTGCCAGAAGCTTCCCCGTTGGACTAGCGCCTGGGGAGCAGTACGTC.

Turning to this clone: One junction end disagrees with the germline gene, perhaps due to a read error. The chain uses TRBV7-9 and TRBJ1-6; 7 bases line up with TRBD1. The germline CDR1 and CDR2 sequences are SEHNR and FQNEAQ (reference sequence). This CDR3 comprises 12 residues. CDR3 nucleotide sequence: TGTGCCAGCAGCTTAGAAGGGACAGCCCTTGACTTT. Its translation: CASSLEGTALDF.

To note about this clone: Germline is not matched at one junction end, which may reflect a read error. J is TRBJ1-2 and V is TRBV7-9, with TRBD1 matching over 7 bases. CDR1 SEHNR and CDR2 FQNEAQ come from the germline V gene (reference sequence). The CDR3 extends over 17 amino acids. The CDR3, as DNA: TGTGCCAGCAGCCTAGCCGGGGACAGCGGTCCCGTCTATAGCTACACCTTC. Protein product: CASSLAGDSGPVYSYTF.

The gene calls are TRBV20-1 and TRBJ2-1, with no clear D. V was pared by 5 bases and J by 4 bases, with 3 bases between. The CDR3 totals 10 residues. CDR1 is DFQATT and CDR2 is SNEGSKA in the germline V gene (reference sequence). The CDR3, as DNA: TGCAGTGCTTATTACAATGAGCAGTTCTTC. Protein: CSAYYNEQFF.